This TCR beta chain was recovered during a study of blood T cell repertoires in COVID-19. Study as a whole: PBMCs, B-cell-depleted T cells, or T cells were the source of the cDNA or gDNA that made up the material.

CDR1 is LNHNV and CDR2 is YYDKDF in the germline V gene (reference sequence). The CDR3 extends over 13 amino acids. V was cut by 2 bases and J by 8 bases, with 9 bases left in between. Method: immunoSEQ multiplex PCR; TCRdb's copy keeps in-frame clones and lacks some. The sample lists some 100,000 clones, approximately 80% occurring once. Sequenced material: peripheral blood. The V call is TRBV15, the J call TRBJ1-4; TRBD1 might be the D (5 bases). The clonotype was recovered from a woman aged 80 or over with active or convalescent COVID-19. CDR3 residues: CATSRQGKEKLFF. CDR3 sequence (DNA): TGTGCCACCAGCAGACAGGGAAAAGAAAAACTGTTTTTT.